This TCR beta chain was sequenced for a study of control samples from healthy donors and cancer patients (dated by TCRdb to 2018 to 2020). Receptor libraries were prepared by the immunoSEQ multiplex PCR assay. TCRdb holds this immuneACCESS table with in-frame rearrangements only. Some clones are missing; in checked studies, unresolved V genes explain under half, and the rest has no known cause. This sample is represented by around 57,000 clones; approximately 90% of them were singletons. The top ten clonotypes cover 0.8% to 1% of the sample. CDR3 length: 15 amino acids, cysteine to phenylalanine. Only the CDR3 portion is preserved as DNA: 45 bases, with reading frame beginning at the first base. V is pared back by 5 bases and J by 8 bases, with 21 bases lying between the germline termini. From a lookup of the germline V gene, CDR1 and CDR2 are SGHAT and FQNNGV. Details on this clone: Its target antigen remains unknown. No base-level quality is on record; no much larger clone is a single base apart.

This sequence was found in a man aged 30 to 39 with colorectal cancer. The sequencing input was PBMCs. Here the chain combines TRBV11-2 and TRBJ1-2, and TRBD1 may be the D gene, going by 5 matching bases. The base sequence is TGTGCCAGCAGCCCCGGGGTAGCCGGGGGAGGAGGCTACACCTTC. Its amino acids are CASSPGVAGGGGYTF.